These 21 T cell receptor beta chains share one sample of origin, sequenced in a study of cytomegalovirus exposure and HLA in healthy donors. In the PCR, 60 Vbeta and 13 Jbeta primers were used. Assay: immunoSEQ multiplex PCR; the TCRdb copy retains only in-frame clones and omits some. The repertoire holds around 150,000 clones, with 80% as singletons. The source material was PBMCs. The receptor set was obtained from a human donor in good health.

This clone was seen a few times. The CDR3, as DNA: TGCAGCGTTGAAGGTCTAGCGGGGGGTTACAATGAGCAGTTCTTC. It is translated as CSVEGLAGGYNEQFF. The chain links TRBV29-1 to TRBJ2-1; TRBD2 agrees at 11 bases. Germline trimming cut 1 base from V and 4 bases from J; bases unmatched to any gene: 3. The CDR3 length is 15 residues. Germline-derived CDR1 and CDR2 are SQVTM and ANQGSEA.

The rearrangement uses TRBV27 and TRBJ2-1, with D perhaps TRBD2 (5 bases). The CDR3 contains 11 residues. The V gene lost 8 bases and the J gene lost 7 bases, with 9 bases spanning the gap. Germline CDR1 MNHEY, CDR2 SMNVEV (reference sequence). The CDR3 DNA reads TGTGCCAGCGGAGGAGTAAATGAGCAGTTCTTC. It specifies CASGGVNEQFF.

This clone was detected only once. This sequence joins TRBV6-5 and TRBJ1-5, with D perhaps matching TRBD1 (6 bases). The CDR3 consists of 13 residues. Trimming took 5 bases from V and 4 from J, leaving 9 bases between them. Germline lookup yields CDR1 MNHEY and CDR2 SVGAGI. CDR3 residues: CASSITGNQPQHF. The CDR3 region has the DNA TGTGCCAGCAGTATCACAGGGAATCAGCCCCAGCATTTT.

Points on this clone: The junction departs from germline at one end; a sequencing error may be responsible. CDR3 DNA: TGTGCTAGCAGCTTACCCCGACAGGGGTGGGCTGAGCAGTTCTTC. Protein: CASSLPRQGWAEQFF. The chain uses TRBV7-7 and TRBJ2-1; 8 bases fit TRBD1. Germline CDR1 is SSHAT and CDR2 is FNYEAQ (reference sequence). The CDR3 runs 15 residues.

The rearrangement uses TRBV5-8 and TRBJ1-6; tentative D call: TRBD1 (6 bases). Trimming pared 7 bases from V and 7 bases from J, leaving 21 bases between. Germline V lookup: CDR1 SGHTS, CDR2 YDEGEE. The CDR3 totals 16 residues. CDR3 DNA sequence: TGTGCCAGCGACCCCCTAGGGGGAGGGGGGAATTCACCCCTCCACTTT. This translates into CASDPLGGGGNSPLHF.

A word on this clone: At one boundary the junction diverges from the germline segment, which might be a read error. This chain connects TRBV5-6 to TRBJ1-2, with D hard to call. The CDR3 spans 12 residues. From germline, CDR1 is SGHDT and CDR2 YYEEEE. The CDR3 sequence is CASIGGNYGYPF. CDR3 nucleotide sequence: TGTGCCAGCATCGGTGGAAACTATGGCTACCCCTTC.

The rearrangement uses TRBV28 and TRBJ1-1; tentatively, D is TRBD1 (6 bases). Trimming left V 3 bases short and J 1 base short, with 9 bases between. Per germline, CDR1 MDHEN and CDR2 SYDVKM. The CDR3 has 14 residues. CDR3: CASSLGQTNTEAFF. The CDR3 DNA reads TGTGCCAGCAGTTTGGGACAAACGAACACTGAAGCTTTCTTT.

The chain is built from TRBV5-1 and TRBJ1-3, with D maybe TRBD1 (6 bases). Germline lookup yields CDR1 SGHRS and CDR2 YFSETQ. Between the trimmed V and J ends, which lost 2 bases and 3 bases, there was a span of 9 bases. The CDR3 has 14 amino acids. Here the CDR3 reads CASSFTGLGNTIYF. The CDR3 coding sequence is TGCGCCAGCAGCTTCACAGGGCTTGGAAACACCATATATTTT.

CDR3 sequence reads: CASSYNSGLNYGYTF. DNA for the CDR3: TGTGCCAGCAGTTACAATTCGGGACTTAACTATGGCTACACCTTC. The chain recombines TRBV6-5 with TRBJ1-2; D may be TRBD1 (5 bases). Trimming took 2 bases from V and 1 from J, leaving 11 bases between them. Per the germline V gene, CDR1 is MNHEY and CDR2 is SVGAGI. The CDR3 length is 15 residues.

This CDR3 is CASSTLQVNTEAFF. Here the CDR3 DNA reads TGTGCCAGTAGTACCTTACAGGTGAACACTGAAGCTTTCTTT. The chain links TRBV19 to TRBJ1-1, with D possibly TRBD1 on 5 matching bases. The CDR3 is made up of 14 amino acids. Germline values: CDR1 LNHDA, CDR2 SQIVND (reference sequence). V dropped 4 bases and J dropped 0 bases, with 9 bases sitting between them. The whole variable domain, filled in from reference TRBV19 and TRBJ1-1, reads DGGITQSPKYLFRKEGQNVTLSCEQNLNHDAMYWYRQDPGQGLRLIYYSQIVNDFQKGDIAEGYSVSREKKESFPLTVTSAQKNPTAFYLCASSTLQVNTEAFFGQGTRLTVV.

CDR3 sequence: CSASGGGEQYF. The CDR3 nucleotides read TGCAGTGCTAGCGGGGGAGGCGAGCAGTACTTC. The V call is TRBV20-1, the J call TRBJ2-7, with D perhaps TRBD2 (6 bases). Germline V lookup: CDR1 DFQATT, CDR2 SNEGSKA (reference sequence). The CDR3 is 11 residues long. V was shortened by 3 bases and J by 6 bases, with 9 bases between the two germline ends.

V usage is TRBV6-5 and J usage is TRBJ2-3; 8 nucleotides align to TRBD1. The germline V gene has CDR1 MNHEY and CDR2 SVGAGI. This CDR3 is built from 16 residues. V dropped 4 bases and J dropped 0; count of bases not matched to a gene: 6. CDR3 in DNA: TGTGCCAGCAGTTTCAGGGGGCCAAGAAGCACAGATACGCAGTATTTT. Protein: CASSFRGPRSTDTQYF.

The chain joins TRBV27 to TRBJ2-5; TRBD2 matches 9 bases. Germline-derived CDR1 and CDR2 are MNHEY and SMNVEV (reference sequence). The V and J ends lost 5 bases and 1 base, in that order; junction bases with no gene match: 20. The length of the CDR3 is 20 residues. CDR3 coding DNA: TGTGCCAGCAGTCAAAACACCCGCTTGGGACTAGCTAGGCCCCAAGAGACCCAGTACTTC. This gives the protein CASSQNTRLGLARPQETQYF.

V usage is TRBV28 and J usage is TRBJ1-6; D gene unclear. V was shortened by 6 bases and J by 4 bases, with 19 bases between the two germline ends. Germline CDR1 and CDR2: MDHEN and SYDVKM. This CDR3 contains 17 residues. The CDR3 protein is CASSPTGGHNYNSPLHF. The DNA of the CDR3 is TGTGCCAGCAGCCCGACGGGAGGGCACAATTATAATTCACCCCTCCACTTT.

The rearrangement uses TRBV5-1 and TRBJ2-3, with D possibly matching TRBD1 (6 bases). The CDR3 spans 14 residues. V lost 5 bases and J lost 4, with 14 bases in between. CDR1 and CDR2 from the germline V gene are SGHRS and YFSETQ. The CDR3 spells CASRLSRGPDTQYF. Written as DNA, the CDR3 is TGCGCCAGCAGATTAAGCAGGGGACCAGATACGCAGTATTTT.

V usage is TRBV7-9 and J usage is TRBJ1-2; D gene ambiguous. Trimming removed 5 bases at V and 8 bases at J, with 30 bases between. This CDR3 region has 18 residues. CDR1 SEHNR and CDR2 FQNEAQ come from the germline V gene (reference sequence). CDR3 coding DNA: TGTGCCAGCAGCCATAAGTCACGGAATACAAACCGGGGAAGAGGCTACACCTTC. Encoded protein: CASSHKSRNTNRGRGYTF.

The J gene is TRBJ1-6, the V gene TRBV10-3, with 8 bases aligning to TRBD1. J was trimmed by 7 bases and V by 9 bases; bases with no gene match: 8. Germline V gene data show CDR1 as ENHRY and CDR2 as SYGVKD. This CDR3 spans 14 amino acids. CDR3 sequence: CAISTGATNSPLHF. In nucleotides, the CDR3 is TGTGCCATATCGACAGGGGCCACGAATTCACCCCTCCACTTT.

V usage is TRBV21-1 and J usage is TRBJ2-7; the listed D gene, TRBD1, was not tested against the DNA. TRBV21-1 represents a pseudogene. The CDR3 runs to 14 residues. This CDR3 is CASSKAQEAYEQYF. The CDR3 region has the DNA TGTGCCAGCAGCAAAGCACAGGAAGCCTACGAGCAGTACTTC.

This chain uses TRBV5-8 with TRBJ2-1, with 13 bases aligning to TRBD2. CDR3 length: 16 amino acids. V was clipped by 5 bases and J by 5 bases; unmatched bases: 7. CDR1 is SGHTS, CDR2 YDEGEE, per germline. CDR3 amino acids: CASRGRGTSGDNEQFF. CDR3 in DNA: TGTGCCAGCAGAGGTAGGGGGACTAGCGGGGACAATGAGCAGTTCTTC.

CDR3 DNA sequence: TGTGCCAGCAGTGAAGCGCTTGGGCCGTTTCCTGGCATTCAGTACTTC. Its translation: CASSEALGPFPGIQYF. The rearrangement links TRBV2 to TRBJ2-4; D call uncertain. The ends were cut back, 0 bases at V and 9 bases at J, with 18 bases in the middle. The length of the CDR3 is 16 residues. Germline V gene sequence: CDR1 SNHLY, CDR2 FYNNEI.

The chain joins TRBV5-8 to TRBJ1-1; tentative D call: TRBD1 (5 bases). CDR3 size: 14 residues. Germline CDR1 SGHTS, CDR2 YDEGEE. Trimming took off 1 base at V and 3 bases at J, with 10 bases between the two ends. The CDR3 loop is CASSLQGGDTEAFF. The CDR3 coding sequence is TGTGCCAGCAGCTTGCAGGGCGGGGACACTGAAGCTTTCTTT. Supplemented by reference TRBV5-8 and TRBJ1-1, the full variable domain reads EAGVTQSPTHLIKTRGQQATLRCSPISGHTSVYWYQQALGLGLQFLLWYDEGEERNRGNFPPRFSGRQFPNYSSELNVNALELEDSALYLCASSLQGGDTEAFFGQGTRLTVV.